Listed here are 5 T cell receptor beta chains from one sample, sequenced in a study of T-cell memory formation after mild COVID-19. Each CDR3 protein is one row after TCRdb ran MiXCR on the 5' RACE reads. The table records 550,000 to 700,000 distinct CDR3 sequences, 18% of them present only once. Sequences were obtained from PBMCs or a T cell subset sorted from them (not recorded which). Receptor source: an adult woman who had mild COVID-19 (a few samples of this study predate the infection). Cell type and time point are not known.

This CDR3 is CAWSEGLSGKLFF. The CDR3 bases are TGTGCCTGGAGTGAGGGACTCAGCGGAAAACTGTTTTTT. V and J are TRBV30 and TRBJ1-4, with D tentatively TRBD1 (5 bases). The CDR3 loop spans 13 amino acids. V shed 1 base and J shed 10 bases, with 13 bases lying between them. Germline CDR1 and CDR2: GTSNPN and SVGIG (reference sequence).

The V call is TRBV2, the J call TRBJ2-5, with 13 bases identical to TRBD2. V lost 0 bases and J lost 1; bases outside the gene matches: 2. The CDR3 consists of 17 residues. Germline assignment: CDR1 SNHLY and CDR2 FYNNEI. The CDR3 is CASSEAGTSGAQETQYF. CDR3 nucleotide sequence: TGTGCCAGCAGTGAAGCAGGGACTAGCGGGGCCCAAGAGACCCAGTACTTC. The full variable domain, rest sourced from reference TRBV2 and TRBJ2-5, is EPEVTQTPSHQVTQMGQEVILRCVPISNHLYFYWYRQILGQKVEFLVSFYNNEISEKSEIFDDQFSVERPDGSNFTLKIRSTKLEDSAMYFCASSEAGTSGAQETQYFGPGTRLLVL.

This clonotype occurred a few times. The rearrangement uses TRBV7-9 and TRBJ2-7, with D possibly called TRBD1 or TRBD2 (5 bases each). The germline V and J ends were trimmed by 1 base and 2 bases, with 12 bases remaining between them. The CDR3 is 15 amino acids. Germline CDR1 is SEHNR and CDR2 is FQNEAQ (reference sequence). The CDR3 sequence: CASSLDRDVTYEQYF. The CDR3 nucleotides are TGTGCCAGCAGCTTAGACCGGGACGTTACCTACGAGCAGTACTTC. The entire variable domain, with the rest obtained from reference TRBV7-9 and TRBJ2-7, is as follows: DTGVSQNPRHKITKRGQNVTFRCDPISEHNRLYWYRQTLGQGPEFLTYFQNEAQLEKSRLLSDRFSAERPKGSFSTLEIQRTEQGDSAMYLCASSLDRDVTYEQYFGPGTRLTVT.

This clonotype appeared a few times. The CDR3 protein is CASSQETGSNYNSPLHF. In nucleotides, the CDR3 is TGTGCCAGCAGCCAAGAAACGGGCAGCAACTATAATTCACCCCTCCACTTT. The gene calls are TRBV4-2 and TRBJ1-6, with D unresolved. Germline V gives CDR1 LGHNA, CDR2 YNFKEQ. V dropped 0 bases and J dropped 3 bases, with 12 bases sitting between them. CDR3 length equals 17 residues.

The rearrangement links TRBV20-1 to TRBJ1-3; D is unclear. Per the germline V gene, CDR1 is DFQATT and CDR2 is SNEGSKA (reference sequence). CDR3 length equals 12 residues. Trimming removed 6 bases at V and 4 bases at J, with 10 bases between. CDR3 protein: CSAWTLGNTIYF. The CDR3 nucleotides are TGCAGTGCCTGGACCCTAGGAAACACCATATATTTT.